The clone carrying this T cell receptor beta chain was detected only a few times. The entry originates in a study of blood T cell repertoires in COVID-19. Germline assignment: CDR1 MDHEN and CDR2 SYDVKM. V dropped 2 bases and J dropped 7 bases, with 10 bases sitting between them. The CDR3 is 13 residues long. Seattle-derived patients entered the study during active infection and were followed longitudinally. Profiling relied on immunoSEQ multiplex PCR, and the TCRdb table lists in-frame clones only, not all of them. The table has more than 350,000 clones, roughly 86% seen once. The genes are TRBV28 and TRBJ2-3; D ambiguous. The source of this sequence is a woman aged 30 to 39 with COVID-19, enrolled during active disease. Material for sequencing was peripheral blood. CDR3 coding DNA: TGTGCCAGCAGTTTACCCCGGGTTTATACGCAGTATTTT. This sequence encodes CASSLPRVYTQYF.